These T cell receptor beta chains were read from a single sample in a study of blood T cell repertoires in COVID-19. TCRdb's copy holds only in-frame clones and misses some; the assay was immunoSEQ multiplex PCR. The top ten hold roughly 9.1% of the sample, which has about 180,000 clones, about four fifths seen once. The sequencing input was peripheral blood. These receptors came from a woman in her 70s with acute or convalescent COVID-19. Both conserved end residues are part of each CDR3. Fields, in order: clone size, V gene, J gene, D gene, CDR3 DNA, CDR3 protein. A D gene is named only where the DNA matches it firmly. The size entry is marked missing in some rows and otherwise reads once, few, many or a size class.

size: .; V: TRBV12-3/TRBV12-4; J: TRBJ1-2; D: .; DNA: TGTGCCAGCAGTTTAGTGGCCCCGATTGACTACACCTTC; CDR3: CASSLVAPIDYTF
size: .; V: TRBV28; J: TRBJ1-6; D: .; DNA: TGTGCCAGCAGTTTAGTTGGGGCAGCCTCACCCCTCCACTTT; CDR3: CASSLVGAASPLHF
size: .; V: TRBV3-1/TRBV3-2; J: TRBJ2-7; D: TRBD2; DNA: TGTGCCAGCAGCCATGGGGGGAGGGTGGCCTACGAGCAGTACTTC; CDR3: CASSHGGRVAYEQYF
size: .; V: TRBV6-6; J: TRBJ2-6; D: TRBD2; DNA: TGTGCCAGCAGTTACGGCGGGGGGCGTGGGGCCAACGTCCTGACTTTC; CDR3: CASSYGGGRGANVLTF
size: .; V: TRBV7-3; J: TRBJ1-1; D: TRBD1; DNA: TGTGCCAGCAGCCAATCAGGGGGGACTGAAGCTTTCTTT; CDR3: CASSQSGGTEAFF
size: .; V: TRBV15; J: TRBJ2-1; D: .; DNA: TGTGCCACCAGCAGAGATCGGGTCGCCGGCCGTGAGCAGTTCTTC; CDR3: CATSRDRVAGREQFF
size: .; V: TRBV6-2/TRBV6-3; J: TRBJ2-6; D: .; DNA: TGTGCCAGCAGCCCCAACCCCTTCTTTGGCCAGGATGGGGCCAACGTCCTGACTTTC; CDR3: CASSPNPFFGQDGANVLTF
size: .; V: TRBV7-2; J: TRBJ2-3; D: .; DNA: TGTGCCAGCCGGGTAATCACAGATACGCAGTATTTT; CDR3: CASRVITDTQYF
size: .; V: TRBV3-1/TRBV3-2; J: TRBJ1-5; D: .; DNA: TGTGCCAGCAGCCAATTCGGAGATCAGCCCCAGCATTTT; CDR3: CASSQFGDQPQHF
size: once; V: TRBV14; J: TRBJ1-2; D: TRBD1; DNA: TGTGCCAGCAGCCCCAGGGACAGGGGTCTAAGTGGCTACACCTTC; CDR3: CASSPRDRGLSGYTF
size: .; V: TRBV15; J: TRBJ1-2; D: .; DNA: TGTGCCACCAGCAGAGATGGGCAGGGGTACGGCTACACCTTC; CDR3: CATSRDGQGYGYTF
size: .; V: TRBV7-8; J: TRBJ2-2; D: .; DNA: TGTGCCAGCAGCTTAGGGGGGGCCGGGGAGCTGTTTTTT; CDR3: CASSLGGAGELFF
size: .; V: TRBV5-5; J: TRBJ2-7; D: TRBD2; DNA: TGTGCCAGCAGCTCGACTAGCGGCTACGAGCAGTACTTC; CDR3: CASSSTSGYEQYF
size: .; V: TRBV30; J: TRBJ2-3; D: TRBD2; DNA: TGTGCCTGGAGTGTTCATAGCGGGGTTAGCACAGATACGCAGTATTTT; CDR3: CAWSVHSGVSTDTQYF
size: .; V: TRBV11-3; J: TRBJ1-1; D: .; DNA: TGTGCCAGCAGCTTACAGGGTGGCACTGAAGCTTTCTTT; CDR3: CASSLQGGTEAFF
size: few; V: TRBV7-3; J: TRBJ2-1; D: .; DNA: TGTGCCAGCAGCGCGGGACTCTACAATGAGCAGTTCTTC; CDR3: CASSAGLYNEQFF
size: .; V: TRBV9; J: TRBJ2-1; D: TRBD1; DNA: TGTGCCAGCAGCGTAGCGACAGGGGTGCACAATGAGCAGTTCTTC; CDR3: CASSVATGVHNEQFF
size: .; V: TRBV15; J: TRBJ1-2; D: .; DNA: TGTGCCACCAGGGTCGGGGGGGTAGGAACAAGTGGCTACACCTTC; CDR3: CATRVGGVGTSGYTF
size: few; V: TRBV11-2; J: TRBJ1-2; D: TRBD1; DNA: TGTGCCAGCAGCTTAGGACAGGGGAACTATGGCTACACCTTC; CDR3: CASSLGQGNYGYTF
size: few; V: TRBV29-1; J: TRBJ2-7; D: .; DNA: TGCAGCGTTGGTTCGGGGAGCTACGAGCAGTACTTC; CDR3: CSVGSGSYEQYF
size: .; V: TRBV6-5; J: TRBJ2-1; D: TRBD2; DNA: TGTGCCAGCAGACTAGCGGGAGGGCGAGACAATGAGCAGTTCTTC; CDR3: CASRLAGGRDNEQFF
size: .; V: TRBV18; J: TRBJ2-1; D: .; DNA: TGTGCCAGCTCACCACTACAGGGCGTGGGGAATGAGCAGTTCTTC; CDR3: CASSPLQGVGNEQFF
size: .; V: TRBV30; J: TRBJ2-7; D: .; DNA: TGTGCTGTTGTCCGGGACTTAGGCTACGAGCAGTACTTC; CDR3: CAVVRDLGYEQYF
size: .; V: TRBV5-1; J: TRBJ1-6; D: .; DNA: TGCGCCAGCAGCTCGGGCAGGGTCAGGTCACCCCTCCACTTT; CDR3: CASSSGRVRSPLHF
size: .; V: TRBV15; J: TRBJ2-7; D: .; DNA: TGTGCCACCAGCAGAGACAGGACTTCCTACGAGCAGTACTTC; CDR3: CATSRDRTSYEQYF
size: .; V: TRBV27; J: TRBJ1-6; D: TRBD1; DNA: TGTGCCAGCAAGCCTGCGGACAGGGGAAAAAAGGGAGCTCCCCTCCACTTT; CDR3: CASKPADRGKKGAPLHF
size: .; V: TRBV18; J: TRBJ2-1; D: .; DNA: TGTGCCAGCTCGTCGACTTACAATGAGCAGTTCTTC; CDR3: CASSSTYNEQFF
size: .; V: TRBV28; J: TRBJ1-4; D: .; DNA: TGTGCCAGCAGAGAGATTGAAAAACTGTTTTTT; CDR3: CASREIEKLFF
size: .; V: TRBV15; J: TRBJ1-2; D: TRBD1; DNA: TGTGCCACCAGCCGAGACAGGGGGACCTTCTATGGCTACACCTTC; CDR3: CATSRDRGTFYGYTF
size: .; V: TRBV6-5; J: TRBJ1-2; D: TRBD1; DNA: TGTGCCAGCAGCAGTCGGGACAGGGGCTATGGCTACACCTTC; CDR3: CASSSRDRGYGYTF
size: .; V: TRBV7-2; J: TRBJ2-7; D: TRBD2; DNA: TGTGCCAGCAGCTTAGAAGGGACTAGCGGACGCTACGAGCAGTACTTC; CDR3: CASSLEGTSGRYEQYF
size: .; V: TRBV19; J: TRBJ1-5; D: TRBD1; DNA: TGTGCCAGTAGTTCACAGGGGCCCCTGTTCATAGTTAGCAATCAGCCCCAGCATTTT; CDR3: CASSSQGPLFIVSNQPQHF
size: .; V: TRBV28; J: TRBJ2-5; D: .; DNA: TGTGCCAGCAGTTTTGGTCGTCTCGGGCAAGAGACCCAGTACTTC; CDR3: CASSFGRLGQETQYF
size: .; V: TRBV11-2; J: TRBJ2-7; D: .; DNA: TGTGCCAGCAGCCCGACAGCGCCTATCAACGAGCAGTACTTC; CDR3: CASSPTAPINEQYF
size: many; V: TRBV5-5; J: TRBJ2-7; D: .; DNA: TGTGCCAGCAGCTTTACAGGGTCCTCAGGGGAGCAGTACTTC; CDR3: CASSFTGSSGEQYF
size: .; V: TRBV30; J: TRBJ2-1; D: TRBD2; DNA: TGTGCCTGGAGCTTCCAATCTAGCGGGGGGTACGACGAGCAGTTCTTC; CDR3: CAWSFQSSGGYDEQFF
size: .; V: TRBV6-2/TRBV6-3; J: TRBJ1-5; D: .; DNA: TGTGCCAGCAGTTCAGGACTACCCGGTATGATGTCCCAGCATTTT; CDR3: CASSSGLPGMMSQHF
size: .; V: TRBV11-3; J: TRBJ2-2; D: TRBD2; DNA: TGTGCCAACAGCTTAGAGTTAGCGGGAGGTACCGGGGAGCTGTTTTTT; CDR3: CANSLELAGGTGELFF